The clone carrying this T cell receptor beta chain was recorded many times. TCRdb ran MiXCR on the 5' RACE reads and lists one entry per CDR3 protein. The table lists about 160,000 distinct CDR3 sequences, roughly 18% of them singletons, with about 7.6% in the top ten. The data were obtained in a study of CD8 T cells in ankylosing spondylitis. This CDR3 is built from 12 residues. V was cut by 2 bases and J by 2 bases, with 3 bases left in between. The V gene's germline CDR1 is KGHSH and CDR2 LQKENI. The chain couples TRBV18 to TRBJ2-5; D is unresolved. This TCR derives from a male donor with ankylosing spondylitis or in good health (not recorded which). Sample: blood, either unsorted or a sorted T cell fraction (not recorded which). The CDR3, as DNA: TGTGCCAGCTCACCAATGCAAGAGACCCAGTACTTC. Its translation is CASSPMQETQYF.